This T cell receptor (beta chain) was obtained from a study of blood T cells in healthy people across ages. Combining a sample-barcoded 5' primer with a J-beta primer mix, a second PCR ran for about 6 to 12 cycles. TCRdb itself ran the 5' RACE reads through MiXCR, one entry per CDR3 protein. Among fewer than 950,000 distinct CDR3 sequences listed, about 55% were seen once. Peripheral blood, about 9.8 milliliters per donor, was collected. The length of the CDR3 is 14 residues. V was trimmed by 2 bases and J by 3 bases, leaving 11 bases between them. The germline CDR1 and CDR2 sequences are MNHEY and SVGAGI.

This chain links TRBV6-5 with TRBJ2-7; the D gene could be TRBD1 or TRBD2 (5 bases each). The sequenced material came from blood. The TCR comes from a man at least 80 years old in good health. CDR3 bases: TGTGCCAGCAGTTACAGGGACGGAGACTACGAGCAGTACTTC. It is translated as CASSYRDGDYEQYF.